One and the same sample provided the 20 T cell receptor beta chains below, sequenced in a study of tumor T cells in aggressive B-cell lymphoma. Sequenced by immunoSEQ multiplex PCR; TCRdb stores in-frame clones only, minus some. The table records around 1,500 clones, under 95% of them present only once. What was sequenced was tumor tissue. These receptors all stem from an adult with diffuse large B cell lymphoma. Some clones in this sample may be carry-over from other donors' samples.

The rearrangement links TRBV6-1 to TRBJ2-7, with D possibly TRBD2 on 5 matching bases. CDR3 size: 14 residues. V lost 4 bases and J lost 3, with 13 bases in between. Germline-derived CDR1 and CDR2 are MNHNS and SASEGT. The CDR3 reads CASSVLRGCYEQYF. CDR3 DNA sequence: TGTGCCAGCAGTGTCCTCCGGGGTTGCTACGAGCAGTACTTC.

This clone occurred once. CDR3 bases: TGTGCCAGTAGTAAAACAGGGTGGGCAGATACGCAGTATTTT. Translated: CASSKTGWADTQYF. The gene calls are TRBV19 and TRBJ2-3, with D perhaps matching TRBD1 (6 bases). Germline assignment: CDR1 LNHDA and CDR2 SQIVND (reference sequence). The length of the CDR3 is 14 residues. The germline V and J ends were trimmed by 4 bases and 4 bases, with 12 bases remaining between them.

The rearrangement joins TRBV6-1 to TRBJ2-7; D may be TRBD2 (5 bases). Trimming left V 6 bases short and J 0 bases short, with 9 bases between. CDR1 and CDR2 from the germline V gene are MNHNS and SASEGT. The CDR3 has 13 residues. The CDR3 region is CASRGRDSYEQYF. CDR3 sequence (DNA): TGTGCCAGCAGGGGGAGAGACTCCTACGAGCAGTACTTC.

The genes are TRBV28 and TRBJ2-2; D might be TRBD2 (5 bases). Per germline, CDR1 MDHEN and CDR2 SYDVKM. V dropped 3 bases and J dropped 4 bases, with 9 bases sitting between them. The CDR3 is 14 amino acids. CDR3 sequence reads: CASSFGIGTGELFF. As DNA, the CDR3 is TGTGCCAGCAGTTTCGGGATTGGCACCGGGGAGCTGTTTTTT.

This sequence joins TRBV6-1 and TRBJ1-3, with D unresolved. The CDR3 covers 16 residues. Germline V gene data show CDR1 as MNHNS and CDR2 as SASEGT. The ends were cut back, 0 bases at V and 0 bases at J, with 9 bases in the middle. CDR3 sequence (DNA): TGTGCCAGCAGTGAAGCTGGGCGGGGCTCTGGAAACACCATATATTTT. It is translated as CASSEAGRGSGNTIYF.

The V and J genes are TRBV10-3 and TRBJ2-1, with a tentative D call TRBD2 (5 bases). Germline V lookup: CDR1 ENHRY, CDR2 SYGVKD. CDR3 length: 13 amino acids. Trimming took 6 bases from V and 8 from J, leaving 14 bases between them. The CDR3 DNA follows: TGTGCCATCAGACAAGTGGGGAGCGATGAGCAGTTCTTC. Residues: CAIRQVGSDEQFF.

The rearrangement uses TRBV6-6 and TRBJ2-7, with TRBD2 matching over 7 bases. Germline assignment: CDR1 MNHNY and CDR2 SVGAGI (reference sequence). V lost 6 bases to trimming and J lost 8 bases; unmatched junction nucleotides: 10. This CDR3 contains 13 residues. The CDR3 spells CASRPGLGGKQYF. CDR3 nucleotides: TGTGCCAGCAGGCCCGGACTAGGAGGAAAGCAGTACTTC.

A note on this clone: At one end the junction does not follow the germline gene, possibly because of a read error. V usage is TRBV5-1 and J usage is TRBJ2-2, with 7 bases lining up with TRBD1. Germline V gene sequence: CDR1 SGHRS, CDR2 YFSETQ. The CDR3 consists of 15 residues. The CDR3 DNA sequence: TGCGCCAGCAGAAGACAGGGTGGCAGCACCGGGAAGCTGTTTTTT. Protein product: CASRRQGGSTGKLFF.

The V gene is TRBV30, the J gene TRBJ2-5; no clear D. The germline V gene encodes CDR1 GTSNPN and CDR2 SVGIG (reference sequence). V was clipped by 3 bases and J by 5 bases, with 19 bases between them. The CDR3 runs 15 residues. The CDR3 DNA sequence: TGTGCCTGGAGCGCTTATACACTTAACGGGGAGACCCAGTACTTC. Translated: CAWSAYTLNGETQYF.

The chain employs TRBV18 and TRBJ1-5; D is unclear. Germline CDR1 reads KGHSH; CDR2 reads LQKENI. V was pared by 3 bases and J by 1 base, with 10 bases between. The CDR3 is 15 residues long. The CDR3 loop reads CASSPLEGSNQPQHF. CDR3 in DNA: TGTGCCAGCTCACCCCTCGAGGGAAGCAATCAGCCCCAGCATTTT.

CDR3 amino acids: CASSKGASGTDTQYF. As DNA, the CDR3 is TGTGCCAGTTCCAAAGGGGCTAGCGGCACAGATACGCAGTATTTT. V usage is TRBV19 and J usage is TRBJ2-3, with D perhaps matching TRBD2 (6 bases). The V and J ends lost 8 bases and 1 base respectively, with 16 bases between them. Looked up from germline, CDR1 is LNHDA and CDR2 is SQIVND (reference sequence). The CDR3 loop spans 15 amino acids.

The chain recombines TRBV6-1 with TRBJ2-1; maybe TRBD2 (6 bases). The CDR3 is 15 amino acids. CDR1 is MNHNS, CDR2 SASEGT, per germline. Trimming removed 7 bases from V and 5 bases from J, with 18 bases in between. In DNA, the CDR3 is TGTGCCAGCATTCAGATCGGGGGTAAAGACAATGAGCAGTTCTTC. Translated: CASIQIGGKDNEQFF.

The chain carries TRBV7-2 and TRBJ2-7, with a possible D match to TRBD2 (6 bases). V lost 5 bases and J lost 2, with 19 bases in between. The CDR3 is 16 amino acids. Per the germline V gene, CDR1 is SGHTA and CDR2 is FQGNSA. CDR3 residues: CASSPIGSGYTYEQYF. In DNA, the CDR3 is TGTGCCAGCAGCCCCATCGGGAGCGGCTATACCTACGAGCAGTACTTC.

The chain employs TRBV28 and TRBJ2-7; 14 bases line up with TRBD2. The CDR3 extends over 16 amino acids. Germline-derived CDR1 and CDR2 are MDHEN and SYDVKM. V trimming: 5 bases; J trimming: 2 bases; junction bases outside the gene matches: 5. Here the CDR3 DNA reads TGTGCCAGCAGTCCCCCGACTAGCGGGAGGGCCTACGAGCAGTACTTC. The encoded protein is CASSPPTSGRAYEQYF.

With regard to this clone: The junction departs from germline at one end; a sequencing error may be responsible. The rearrangement joins TRBV4-1 to TRBJ2-7; perhaps TRBD1 as D (6 bases). CDR1 and CDR2 from the germline V gene are MGHRA and YSYEKL. The CDR3 is 15 amino acids. This CDR3 reads CASSQGDIRPYEQCF. The DNA of the CDR3 is TGCGCCAGCAGCCAGGGGGACATTCGGCCATACGAGCAGTGCTTC.

The chain has TRBV5-1 and TRBJ2-7; 8 nucleotides agree with TRBD2. The CDR3 has 14 amino acids. V shed 1 base, J shed 5 bases, and the junction held 5 bases outside the gene matches. Per germline, CDR1 SGHRS and CDR2 YFSETQ. CDR3 loop: CASSLLSGEHEQYF. The CDR3 coding sequence is TGCGCCAGCAGCTTGCTTAGCGGGGAACACGAGCAGTACTTC.

This chain uses TRBV16 with TRBJ1-1, with D perhaps matching TRBD1 (6 bases). Germline-derived CDR1 and CDR2 are KGHSY and FQNENV. Trimming took off 0 bases at V and 4 bases at J, with 15 bases between the two ends. The CDR3 spans 16 residues. The CDR3, as DNA: TGTGCCAGCAGCCAATCGGGGCCCCAGGGGAGCACTGAAGCTTTCTTT. This codes for CASSQSGPQGSTEAFF.

This rearrangement joins TRBV28 to TRBJ2-7; possible D gene TRBD2, 6 bases. The CDR3 runs to 13 residues. CDR1 is MDHEN and CDR2 is SYDVKM in the germline V gene. The V end lost 5 bases, the J end lost 3 bases, and 11 bases lay between the germline ends. CDR3 bases: TGTGCCAGCAGTGGGGAGGACCGCTACGAGCAGTACTTC. Translation: CASSGEDRYEQYF.

A single count supports this clone. The V and J genes are TRBV6-5 and TRBJ2-4; possibly TRBD1 for D (5 bases). This CDR3 is built from 15 residues. Germline V lookup: CDR1 MNHEY, CDR2 SVGAGI. V lost 7 bases to trimming and J lost 3 bases, with 16 bases between them. CDR3 residues: CASKQGPPSKNIQYF. The CDR3 region has the DNA TGTGCCAGCAAGCAGGGTCCCCCTAGCAAAAACATTCAGTACTTC.

The J gene is TRBJ1-2, the V gene TRBV7-8, with a possible D match to TRBD1 (6 bases). Germline V gene lookup returns CDR1 SGHVS and CDR2 FQNEAQ. The CDR3 length is 14 residues. V was trimmed by 0 bases and J by 4 bases, leaving 9 bases between them. This CDR3 is CASSLAGGSYGYTF. In DNA, the CDR3 is TGTGCCAGCAGCTTAGCTGGGGGCTCCTATGGCTACACCTTC.